The source of this T cell receptor beta chain is a study of Ad26.COV2.S vaccination and SARS-CoV-2 variants. Study-level background: Ad26.COV2.S, an intramuscular injection, was given once or twice 56 days apart. General observations from the study: Substantial breadth was reported for post-vaccination spike-specific CD8+ and CD4+ T cells.

About this clone: The antigen is unknown.

Specified treatment: 15 to 20 received Ad26.COV2.S at low or high dose, single or two shots; several received placebo; per-sample allocation not given. Day 63 after the first vaccine or placebo injection was the time point for sampling. An Ad26 vector carrying the Wuhan-strain SARS-CoV-2 spike served as the vaccine. Only in-frame clones appear in the TCRdb table, and some are missing; sequencing was by immunoSEQ multiplex PCR. The top ten clones hold around 3% of a sample with hundreds of thousands of clones, roughly 85% of them seen once. The sequence came from a person between 18 and 60 years old who received the Ad26.COV2.S COVID-19 vaccine or a placebo. This material consisted of peripheral blood, taken in a trial of Ad26.COV2.S vaccine versus placebo.

Here the CDR3 DNA reads TGTGCCAGCAGCGTAGTGGGACGTAAGTCTTACAATGAGCAGTTCTTC. Its protein product is CASSVVGRKSYNEQFF. This sequence joins TRBV9 and TRBJ2-1, with D perhaps being TRBD1 or TRBD2 (5 bases each). Trimming shortened V by 0 bases and J by 4 bases, and 14 bases separated the two germline ends. Germline loops: CDR1 SGDLS, CDR2 YYNGEE. The CDR3 has 16 residues.